This TCR beta chain was recovered during a study of PD-L1 blockade in urothelial cancer. Study information: Males with bladder-origin urothelial cancer made up about 90% of the roughly 29 patients.

Per germline, CDR1 LNHDA and CDR2 SQIVND (reference sequence). CDR3 length: 14 amino acids. J lost 2 bases, V lost 6 bases, and 4 bases had no gene match. Clones were read by immunoSEQ multiplex PCR, and TCRdb kept only the in-frame ones, dropping some. The sample lists roughly 41,000 clones; roughly four fifths were seen once. Here the sequenced sample was PBMCs, taken around atezolizumab (anti-PD-L1) treatment. This chain links TRBV19 with TRBJ2-3, with 8 bases identical to TRBD1. This receptor was taken from a man in his sixties with urothelial cancer. The CDR3 spells CASRRTGNTDTQYF. The CDR3 DNA reads TGTGCCAGTAGAAGGACAGGGAACACAGATACGCAGTATTTT.